The next 6 T cell receptor beta chains were all read from a single sample in a study of CD8 T cells in Susac syndrome. RNA in amounts of about 0.45 to 1 ug was reverse transcribed with random hexamers. Each CDR3 protein is one row after TCRdb ran MiXCR on the immunoSEQ multiplex PCR reads. Here the sample spans some 170,000 distinct CDR3 sequences, about 94% being singletons. The material sequenced was CD4+ T cells from PBMCs. The receptors stem from a human donor in good health.

This chain joins TRBV4-1 and TRBJ2-3, with 12 bases lining up with TRBD2. This CDR3 has 18 residues. Germline loops: CDR1 MGHRA, CDR2 YSYEKL. J gave up 5 bases and V 0 bases, and 9 bases lay outside the gene matches. The CDR3 here is CASSQDPPSGGARDTQYF. CDR3 sequence (DNA): TGCGCCAGCAGCCAAGACCCTCCTAGCGGGGGGGCGAGAGATACGCAGTATTTT.

This clonotype was detected once. The chain combines TRBV3-1 with TRBJ2-5; D is undetermined. V lost 6 bases, J lost 6 bases, and 11 bases lay in between. This CDR3 region has 12 residues. Looked up from germline, CDR1 is LGHDT and CDR2 is YNNKEL (reference sequence). The DNA for the CDR3 is TGTGCCAGCAGTGGTCAGGTCCAGACCCAGTACTTC. Its translation is CASSGQVQTQYF.

This chain joins TRBV11-2 and TRBJ2-5; 7 nucleotides align to TRBD2. Germline V gene sequence: CDR1 SGHAT, CDR2 FQNNGV. V lost 6 bases, J lost 5 bases, and 6 bases stayed unmatched. The CDR3 runs to 13 residues. In DNA form, the CDR3 reads TGTGCCAGCAGGTCACTAGCGACGGAGACCCAGTACTTC. This sequence encodes CASRSLATETQYF.

CDR3 DNA sequence: TGTGCCAGCAGCCAAGACCGTCTCAGCAATGAGCAGTTCTTC. It is translated as CASSQDRLSNEQFF. The J gene is TRBJ2-1, the V gene TRBV4-2; D unclear. Germline CDR1 reads LGHNA; CDR2 reads YNFKEQ. The CDR3 extends over 14 amino acids. The V and J ends lost 0 bases and 6 bases respectively, with 9 bases between them.

The chain joins TRBV24-1 to TRBJ1-5; a possible D gene is TRBD1 (5 bases). Germline V lookup: CDR1 KGHDR, CDR2 SFDVKD. Trimming left V 9 bases short and J 4 bases short, with 24 bases between. This CDR3 has 17 amino acids. The CDR3 loop reads CATRGRGNAGRNQPQHF. CDR3 coding DNA: TGTGCCACCCGGGGCCGGGGAAACGCAGGTAGAAATCAGCCCCAGCATTTT.

The chain's CDR3 is CASSYSAGAYGYTF. In nucleotides, the CDR3 is TGTGCCAGCAGTTACTCGGCGGGGGCCTATGGCTACACCTTC. This sequence joins TRBV6-6 and TRBJ1-2; D perhaps matches TRBD1 (6 bases). Looked up from germline, CDR1 is MNHNY and CDR2 is SVGAGI (reference sequence). The V end was cut by 0 bases, the J end by 4 bases, with 9 bases between. The CDR3 sequence is 14 residues long.